The rows below give T cell receptor beta chains drawn from one sample of a study of shared T cell receptors in the human thymus. Assay used: immunoSEQ multiplex PCR; TCRdb lists only in-frame clones, some missing. This table has approximately 490,000 clones, 75% to 85% appearing once. These records were also assigned to another study, of human thymus T cells.

Sequencing was carried out using thymocytes. The receptors here all came from a boy in the first two years of life with a congenital heart defect. Each CDR3 is given with its conserved first and last residue. A D gene is named only where the DNA matches it firmly. A row's size may be missing; if present it is once, few, many or a size class.

TRBV5-1	-	-	TRBJ2-7	CASSLRQSYSEQYF	TGTGCCAGCAGCCTGAGACAGAGCTATTCAGAGCAGTACTTC
TRBV11-2	-	-	TRBJ2-7	CASSPRDNSYEQYF	TGTGCCAGCAGCCCCCGGGACAACTCCTACGAGCAGTACTTC
TRBV28	few	TRBD1	TRBJ2-1	CASSPGQGADNEQFF	TGTGCCAGCAGCCCGGGACAGGGGGCGGACAATGAGCAGTTCTTC
TRBV5-5	-	TRBD2	TRBJ2-7	CASSQPTSGSREQYF	TGTGCCAGCAGCCAACCAACTAGCGGGAGTCGCGAGCAGTACTTC
TRBV19	few	-	TRBJ2-5	CASSQGGAGEGETQYF	TGTGCCAGTAGTCAAGGGGGGGCGGGAGAGGGAGAGACCCAGTACTTC
TRBV4-2	-	TRBD2	TRBJ2-1	CASSHLSGRAYNEQFF	TGTGCCAGCAGCCACCTTAGCGGGAGGGCCTACAATGAGCAGTTCTTC
TRBV7-6	-	TRBD2	TRBJ2-7	CASSLSLAGGPNEQYF	TGTGCCAGCAGCTTAAGTCTAGCGGGAGGGCCGAACGAGCAGTACTTC
TRBV14	-	TRBD1	TRBJ2-3	CASSQDTGESTDTQYF	TGTGCCAGCAGCCAAGATACAGGGGAGTCCACAGATACGCAGTATTTT
TRBV29-1	-	TRBD1	TRBJ2-5	CSVDRDRGVQGTQYF	TGCAGCGTTGACCGGGACAGGGGGGTTCAAGGAACCCAGTACTTC
TRBV6-1	-	TRBD1	TRBJ2-6	CASSGSGTGWSGANVLTF	TGTGCCAGCAGTGGCTCGGGGACAGGGTGGTCTGGGGCCAACGTCCTGACTTTC
TRBV11-3	-	-	TRBJ2-1	CASSLEGGGSYNEQFF	TGTGCCAGCAGCTTAGAGGGGGGAGGCTCCTACAATGAGCAGTTCTTC
TRBV29-1	once	-	TRBJ2-3	CSVVSPGDSTDTQYF	TGCAGCGTTGTGTCCCCGGGTGATAGCACAGATACGCAGTATTTT
TRBV6-5	once	TRBD1	TRBJ1-1	CASSNRGRGTEAFF	TGTGCCAGCAGTAACAGGGGGCGCGGGACTGAAGCTTTCTTT
TRBV2	few	-	TRBJ2-5	CASRKGQRQETQYF	TGTGCCAGCAGAAAAGGACAGCGTCAAGAGACCCAGTACTTC
TRBV5-1	-	TRBD2	TRBJ2-2	CASSPSGTSGRAGTGELFF	TGCGCCAGCAGCCCTAGCGGGACTAGCGGGAGGGCGGGCACCGGGGAGCTGTTTTTT
TRBV19	once	TRBD1	TRBJ2-7	CASGATGVSEQYF	TGTGCCAGCGGGGCTACAGGGGTTTCCGAGCAGTACTTC
TRBV4-3	few	-	TRBJ1-5	CASSQDALNQPQHF	TGCGCCAGCAGCCAAGACGCGCTCAATCAGCCCCAGCATTTT
TRBV7-2	-	TRBD1	TRBJ1-5	CASSRGTGINQPQHF	TGTGCCAGCAGCCGGGGGACAGGGATTAATCAGCCCCAGCATTTT
TRBV29-1	-	-	TRBJ1-3	CSVGLQGKGNTIYF	TGCAGCGTTGGCCTACAGGGAAAAGGAAACACCATATATTTT
TRBV11-2	-	TRBD2	TRBJ2-7	CASSLAGGLYEQYF	TGTGCCAGCAGCTTGGCGGGAGGGTTATACGAGCAGTACTTC
TRBV19	-	TRBD2	TRBJ2-7	CASTSKAGPYEQYF	TGTGCCAGTACCTCGAAAGCGGGGCCCTACGAGCAGTACTTC
TRBV7-6	few	TRBD2	TRBJ2-1	CASGQRGVAGGGSYNEQFF	TGTGCCAGCGGGCAAAGGGGGGTAGCGGGAGGGGGCTCCTACAATGAGCAGTTCTTC
TRBV19	-	TRBD1	TRBJ1-2	CASSTGGTGISYGYTF	TGTGCCAGTAGCACCGGGGGGACAGGGATATCCTATGGCTACACCTTC
TRBV4-1	-	-	TRBJ1-4	CASSLLAGGTEKLFF	TGCGCCAGCAGCCTTCTTGCCGGGGGGACTGAAAAACTGTTTTTT
TRBV6-5	once	-	TRBJ2-1	CASQGGEPKQFF	TGTGCCTCCCAGGGCGGGGAGCCGAAGCAGTTCTTC
TRBV6-5	-	-	TRBJ1-1	CASSYSSGGERGAFF	TGTGCCAGCAGTTACTCGTCGGGGGGGGAGAGGGGAGCTTTCTTT
TRBV4-1	-	TRBD1	TRBJ2-7	CASSQDRGQGPPSYEQYF	TGCGCCAGCAGCCAAGATCGGGGACAGGGGCCACCCTCTTACGAGCAGTACTTC
TRBV6-4	-	-	TRBJ2-2	CASSLNRDTGELFF	TGTGCCAGCAGCCTCAACAGGGACACCGGGGAGCTGTTTTTT
TRBV5-4	-	-	TRBJ2-3	CASSFNRVFDTQYF	TGTGCCAGCAGCTTCAACAGGGTTTTTGATACGCAGTATTTT
TRBV5-1	-	TRBD1	TRBJ2-7	CASPPDRGPYEQYF	TGCGCCAGCCCCCCTGACAGGGGGCCCTACGAGCAGTACTTC
TRBV28	few	TRBD2	TRBJ2-1	CASSGWSGMPYNEQFF	TGTGCCAGCAGTGGGTGGAGCGGGATGCCCTACAATGAGCAGTTCTTC
TRBV30	-	TRBD2	TRBJ2-1	CAWALIGLAENEQFF	TGTGCCTGGGCCCTGATTGGGCTAGCGGAAAATGAGCAGTTCTTC
TRBV15	few	-	TRBJ1-1	CATSGEEGGARTEAFF	TGTGCCACCAGCGGCGAAGAGGGCGGGGCCCGCACTGAAGCTTTCTTT
TRBV6-4	-	TRBD1	TRBJ1-3	CASSDLWTGEYGNTIYF	TGTGCCAGCAGTGACCTGTGGACAGGGGAGTATGGAAACACCATATATTTT
TRBV29-1	-	TRBD1	TRBJ2-1	CSVYQGEGRDNEQFF	TGCAGCGTTTACCAGGGGGAAGGGCGAGACAATGAGCAGTTCTTC
TRBV29-1	-	-	TRBJ2-7	CSVAQPVTERPSGSRYEQYF	TGCAGCGTTGCCCAGCCTGTGACGGAGAGGCCCTCTGGGAGTCGATACGAGCAGTACTTC
TRBV5-4	few	-	TRBJ2-7	CASSSGRAGPATYEQYF	TGTGCCAGCAGCTCCGGGCGGGCGGGGCCTGCTACCTACGAGCAGTACTTC
TRBV30	-	TRBD1	TRBJ1-6	CAWDRGVNSPLHF	TGTGCCTGGGACAGGGGGGTAAATTCACCCCTCCACTTT
TRBV5-1	-	TRBD2	TRBJ2-1	CASSPPLAGESLPYNEQFF	TGCGCCAGCAGCCCTCCACTAGCGGGAGAGTCTTTACCCTACAATGAGCAGTTCTTC
TRBV15	-	TRBD2	TRBJ2-1	CATSRKTSGPRNEQFF	TGTGCCACCAGCAGAAAGACTAGCGGGCCTCGGAATGAGCAGTTCTTC
TRBV30	-	-	TRBJ2-5	CAWSDGRWETQYF	TGTGCCTGGAGTGACGGGAGATGGGAGACCCAGTACTTC
TRBV4-3	-	-	TRBJ1-5	CASSQEGAQPQHF	TGCGCCAGCAGCCAAGAAGGAGCACAGCCCCAGCATTTT